This record covers a single T cell receptor (beta chain). One entry per CDR3 protein, called by TCRdb with MiXCR from the 5' RACE reads. The repertoire includes roughly 340,000 distinct CDR3 sequences, around a sixth of them detected once, and 20% to 25% sits in the top ten. The data were obtained in a study of T-cell memory formation after mild COVID-19. Germline CDR1 SGHNT, CDR2 YYREEE (reference sequence). Unmatched junction bases numbered 10, after V lost 4 bases and J lost 4 bases. CDR3 length equals 17 residues. This clonotype was sampled from a man between 18 and 35 years old who had mild COVID-19 (a few samples of this study predate the infection). Cell type and time point are not known. This chain joins TRBV5-4 and TRBJ2-6; 8 bases line up with TRBD1. The sample consisted of PBMCs or a T cell subset sorted from them (not recorded which). Written as DNA, the CDR3 is TGTGCCAGCAGCAGCGTCCAGGGGGCGCTGGGGGCCAACGTCCTGACTTTC. The encoded protein is CASSSVQGALGANVLTF. Looking up the rest from reference TRBV5-4 and TRBJ2-6 gives the full variable domain: ETGVTQSPTHLIKTRGQQVTLRCSSQSGHNTVSWYQQALGQGPQFIFQYYREEENGRGNFPPRFSGLQFPNYSSELNVNALELDDSALYLCASSSVQGALGANVLTFGAGSRLTVL.